Below are 17 T cell receptor beta chains sequenced from a single sample in a study of shared clonotypes between healthy human individuals. Sequencing was performed with immunoSEQ multiplex PCR; in TCRdb, only in-frame clones are kept and a portion is missing. This sample has approximately 99,000 clones, with around 65% found just once. The sample comprised memory CD8+ T cells sorted from blood. Subset defined: CD45RO+ cells pooled with CCR7-negative TemRA cells. The receptors derive from a woman under 40 in good health.

J is TRBJ2-3 and V is TRBV9; 8 positions match TRBD2. Germline-derived CDR1 and CDR2 are SGDLS and YYNGEE. J was trimmed by 3 bases and V by 4 bases; bases with no gene match: 4. The CDR3 is 14 amino acids. CDR3 sequence: CASSWGGGTDTQYF. The CDR3 DNA reads as TGTGCCAGCAGCTGGGGCGGGGGGACAGATACGCAGTATTTT.

V gene TRBV10-2 combines with J gene TRBJ2-5; 8 bases match TRBD2. With V trimmed by 3 bases and J by 0 bases, 3 bases remained unmatched. This CDR3 region has 15 residues. Germline CDR1 and CDR2: WSHSY and SAAADI. DNA for the CDR3: TGCGCCAGCAGTGAAGGGCGGGAGGACCAAGAGACCCAGTACTTC. Translating it yields CASSEGREDQETQYF.

The chain carries TRBV7-9 and TRBJ2-1; the D is unclear. The V end was cut by 6 bases, the J end by 7 bases, with 7 bases between. Looked up from germline, CDR1 is SEHNR and CDR2 is FQNEAQ (reference sequence). CDR3 size: 11 residues. CDR3 DNA sequence: TGTGCCAGCAGGATTGTGAATGAGCAGTTCTTC. It codes for CASRIVNEQFF. The full variable domain, its missing parts supplied by reference TRBV7-9 and TRBJ2-1, is DTGVSQNPRHKITKRGQNVTFRCDPISEHNRLYWYRQTLGQGPEFLTYFQNEAQLEKSRLLSDRFSAERPKGSFSTLEIQRTEQGDSAMYLCASRIVNEQFFGPGTRLTVL.

J is TRBJ2-5 and V is TRBV4-2; possibly TRBD1 or TRBD2 for D (7 bases each). The assigned J gene may be wrong: the sequence end matches TRBJ2-7 better. The CDR3 consists of 16 residues. Germline CDR1 is LGHNA and CDR2 is YNFKEQ. The CDR3 nucleotides are TGTGCCAGCAGCCCCAGGGGGGGGGATTCCTCCTACGAGCAGTACTTC. Amino acid sequence: CASSPRGGDSSYEQYF.

The V gene is TRBV30, the J gene TRBJ2-2; 7 nucleotides align to TRBD2. This CDR3 comprises 15 residues. Germline CDR1 reads GTSNPN; CDR2 reads SVGIG (reference sequence). With V trimmed by 3 bases and J by 5 bases, 9 bases remained unmatched. The CDR3 loop is CAWRETGGKTGELFF. DNA of the CDR3: TGTGCCTGGAGAGAGACGGGAGGAAAAACCGGGGAGCTGTTTTTT. The whole variable domain, remainder taken from reference TRBV30 and TRBJ2-2, is SQTIHQWPATLVQPVGSPLSLECTVEGTSNPNLYWYRQAAGRGLQLLFYSVGIGQISSEVPQNLSASRPQDRQFILSSKKLLLSDSGFYLCAWRETGGKTGELFFGEGSRLTVL.

The V gene is TRBV27, the J gene TRBJ1-1, with TRBD1 identical over 7 bases. Germline-derived CDR1 and CDR2 are MNHEY and SMNVEV (reference sequence). The CDR3 is 13 residues long. The V segment lost 5 bases and the J segment 4 bases; nucleotides outside the gene matches: 4. The CDR3: CASSIYRGTEAFF. CDR3 DNA: TGTGCCAGCAGTATCTACAGGGGCACTGAAGCTTTCTTT.

The gene calls are TRBV6-1 and TRBJ1-5; D gene ambiguous. V dropped 10 bases and J dropped 0 bases, with 7 bases sitting between them. The CDR3 runs 12 residues. Germline CDR1 and CDR2: MNHNS and SASEGT. The CDR3 sequence: CAITYSNQPQHF. In nucleotides, the CDR3 is TGTGCCATCACTTATAGCAATCAGCCCCAGCATTTT.

This sequence joins TRBV11-3 and TRBJ2-7, with 8 bases matching TRBD2. The CDR3 length is 15 residues. Germline-derived CDR1 and CDR2 are SGHNT and YENEEA. The ends lost 5 bases at V and 3 bases at J; junction bases unmatched: 9. The CDR3 DNA is TGTGCCAGCAGCCCCGGACTAGCAGAGGTCTACGAGCAGTACTTC. Protein sequence: CASSPGLAEVYEQYF.

The V and J genes are TRBV28 and TRBJ1-1, with 9 positions matching TRBD1. J lost 0 bases, V lost 8 bases, and 13 bases had no gene match. This CDR3 is 17 amino acids long. The germline V gene has CDR1 MDHEN and CDR2 SYDVKM. CDR3 residues: CASPGAGQGFMNTEAFF. The CDR3 nucleotides are TGTGCCAGCCCTGGGGCGGGACAGGGCTTTATGAACACTGAAGCTTTCTTT.

This clone was counted a few times. This chain joins TRBV19 and TRBJ2-1; 10 bases map to TRBD1. The CDR3 has 12 residues. Germline values: CDR1 LNHDA, CDR2 SQIVND (reference sequence). Trimming at V came to 4 bases and at J to 10 bases, leaving 1 base not matched to a gene. CDR3 amino acids: CASSTGQGEQFF. The CDR3 region has the DNA TGTGCCAGTAGTACGGGACAGGGGGAGCAGTTCTTC. Full variable domain (missing parts from reference TRBV19 and TRBJ2-1): DGGITQSPKYLFRKEGQNVTLSCEQNLNHDAMYWYRQDPGQGLRLIYYSQIVNDFQKGDIAEGYSVSREKKESFPLTVTSAQKNPTAFYLCASSTGQGEQFFGPGTRLTVL.

The chain carries TRBV11-2 and TRBJ2-7, with TRBD2 matching over 10 bases. This CDR3 spans 14 amino acids. J gave up 4 bases and V 5 bases, and 5 bases lay outside the gene matches. The V gene's germline CDR1 is SGHAT and CDR2 FQNNGV. Here the CDR3 reads CASSTIAGGYEQYF. CDR3 DNA: TGTGCCAGCAGCACGATAGCGGGAGGATACGAGCAGTACTTC.

The rearrangement links TRBV7-9 to TRBJ2-5; D unresolved. The CDR3 runs 14 residues. Germline CDR1 SEHNR, CDR2 FQNEAQ (reference sequence). V was clipped by 5 bases and J by 1 base, with 11 bases between them. CDR3 amino acids: CASSSRLPQETQYF. For the CDR3, the DNA is TGTGCCAGCAGCAGCCGGCTACCCCAAGAGACCCAGTACTTC.

The chain couples TRBV9 to TRBJ2-1; 15 nucleotides match TRBD2. V lost 4 bases to trimming and J lost 8 bases; unmatched junction nucleotides: 4. The germline gives CDR1 SGDLS, CDR2 YYNGEE. CDR3 size: 15 residues. CDR3 nucleotide sequence: TGTGCCAGCAGCACCGGACTAGCGGGAGGGGATGAGCAGTTCTTC. It codes for CASSTGLAGGDEQFF.

This clone was detected many times. V is TRBV6-1 and J is TRBJ1-3; no clear D gene. The V and J ends lost 10 bases and 0 bases respectively, with 16 bases between them. Germline V gene data show CDR1 as MNHNS and CDR2 as SASEGT. The CDR3 length is 15 residues. Here the CDR3 DNA reads TGTGCCACGGAGTCAGGAGGCCACTCTGGAAACACCATATATTTT. It yields the protein CATESGGHSGNTIYF.

The CDR3 spells CASSLDGGYGYTF. The CDR3 nucleotides read TGTGCCAGCAGCCTAGACGGCGGATATGGCTACACCTTC. This chain links TRBV7-6 with TRBJ1-2; no clear D gene. Trimming stripped 5 bases from V and 5 bases from J, with 12 bases between. CDR1 and CDR2 from the germline V gene are SGHVS and FNYEAQ. The CDR3 covers 13 residues.

The rearrangement links TRBV2 to TRBJ2-3; weak D call: TRBD2 (5 bases). Between the trimmed V and J ends, which lost 6 bases and 1 base, there was a span of 14 bases. CDR3 size: 15 residues. Per germline, CDR1 SNHLY and CDR2 FYNNEI. The CDR3 region is CASRPALGGTDTQYF. As DNA, the CDR3 is TGTGCCAGCAGACCGGCCTTGGGAGGCACAGATACGCAGTATTTT.

V gene TRBV10-1 combines with J gene TRBJ2-1; 14 bases map to TRBD2. V dropped 6 bases and J dropped 7; count of bases not matched to a gene: 5. Germline V gives CDR1 WNHNN, CDR2 SYGVQD (reference sequence). The CDR3 has 15 amino acids. CDR3 sequence reads: CASSPGLAGVNEQFF. CDR3 coding DNA: TGCGCCAGCAGCCCGGGACTAGCGGGAGTAAATGAGCAGTTCTTC.